This T cell receptor (beta chain) was captured by sequencing in a study of human T cells and chemical hapten exposure. Findings and caveats of the study: DPC sensitization did not alter TCRs above 1 in 1000 frequency.

V was pared by 2 bases and J by 8 bases, with 6 bases between. CDR3 length equals 11 residues. Germline values: CDR1 SNHLY, CDR2 FYNNEI. This clonotype came up many times. No antigen is known for it. As to time point: healthy volunteer bleed at 2 weeks. Before extraction, the whole blood was not fractionated, and total RNA was taken from it. TCRdb ran MiXCR on the RACE reads and lists one entry per CDR3 protein. The sample shows 75,000 to 100,000 distinct CDR3 sequences, 8.5% to 9% of them seen only once. The J gene is TRBJ1-1, the V gene TRBV2, with D hard to call. This receptor was identified in a female donor in good health. Some clones in this sample may be carry-over from other donors' samples. The sample was whole blood. CDR3 nucleotides: TGTGCCAGCAGTGAAAGCAACGAAGCTTTCTTT. This encodes CASSESNEAFF.